This entry lists 18 T cell receptor beta chains sequenced from one sample in a study of blood T cell repertoires in COVID-19 (dated by TCRdb to the early 2020s). The library was prepared using the immunoSEQ multiplex PCR assay. This is the immuneACCESS table as TCRdb keeps it, with only in-frame sequences that have V and J called. A part of the clones is gone; compared with another copy, unresolved V genes explain less than half, and the rest is unexplained. The sample table records some 170,000 clones; 60% to 80% of these occur just once. The ten largest clonotypes hold around 2.7% of the sample. The sample comprised peripheral blood. The receptor set was obtained from a man between 65 and 85 years old with acute or convalescent COVID-19.

This clone was counted only a few times. The rearrangement uses TRBV6-2 or TRBV6-3 and TRBJ1-4; no firm D call. In germline, CDR1 is MNHEY, CDR2 SVGEGT. Deletions cut 5 bases from V and 7 bases from J, with 14 bases between. The CDR3 runs 14 residues. The DNA for the CDR3 is TGTGCCAGCAGTACGAGGGCCGAGAGTGAAAAACTGTTTTTT. Its translation: CASSTRAESEKLFF.

CDR3 coding DNA: TGTGCCAGCAGCCTCCCAGGGATTCATGGCTACACCTTC. It codes for CASSLPGIHGYTF. V and J are TRBV14 and TRBJ1-2, with D possibly being TRBD1 (5 bases). V lost 4 bases and J lost 6, with 12 bases in between. Germline V gene data show CDR1 as SGHDN and CDR2 as FVKESK. CDR3 length: 13 residues.

Comment on this clone: Other DNA sequences within the sample encode an identical CDR3. This chain uses TRBV6-5 with TRBJ2-7, with 7 bases lining up with TRBD1. Germline V gene data show CDR1 as MNHEY and CDR2 as SVGAGI. This CDR3 spans 13 amino acids. V was clipped by 6 bases and J by 4 bases; unmatched bases: 6. The CDR3 DNA is TGTGCCAGCAGAAGAGACAGGGCGTACGAGCAGTACTTC. This encodes CASRRDRAYEQYF.

This chain links TRBV28 with TRBJ2-3, with 7 bases lining up with TRBD2. Germline V lookup: CDR1 MDHEN, CDR2 SYDVKM. The CDR3 is 14 amino acids. V trimming: 11 bases; J trimming: 0 bases; junction bases outside the gene matches: 8. The CDR3 DNA reads TGTGCCTCAGCTTCGGGGGGTAGCACAGATACGCAGTATTTT. Residues: CASASGGSTDTQYF.

The table lists this clone with a few counts. The chain combines TRBV11-3 with TRBJ1-6; TRBD1 might be the D (6 bases). V lost 3 bases and J 7 bases, leaving 13 bases between the germline ends. The CDR3 loop spans 15 amino acids. Germline values: CDR1 SGHNT, CDR2 YENEEA. CDR3 sequence reads: CASSLGGARNSPLHF. DNA for the CDR3: TGTGCCAGCAGCTTGGGGGGGGCGAGGAATTCACCCCTCCACTTT.

The chain uses TRBV18 and TRBJ2-2; weak D call: TRBD2 (5 bases). Germline CDR1 and CDR2: KGHSH and LQKENI. This CDR3 has 15 residues. Trimming removed 6 bases at V and 2 bases at J, with 13 bases between. The CDR3 region is CASSGRTSNTGELFF. In DNA, the CDR3 is TGTGCCAGCTCCGGACGGACTTCTAACACCGGGGAGCTGTTTTTT.

The chain is built from TRBV6-5 and TRBJ2-1; TRBD2 agrees at 9 bases. The germline gives CDR1 MNHEY, CDR2 SVGAGI. V shed 10 bases and J 0 bases; nucleotides not matched to a gene: 7. This CDR3 has 15 residues. DNA of the CDR3: TGTGCCACCCGACTAGCGGAATACTCCTACAATGAGCAGTTCTTC. This sequence encodes CATRLAEYSYNEQFF.

This chain uses TRBV24-1 with TRBJ2-7, with 7 nucleotides matching TRBD1. The CDR3 length is 13 residues. Germline-derived CDR1 and CDR2 are KGHDR and SFDVKD. V gave up 4 bases and J gave up 8 bases; unmatched junction bases: 7. CDR3 region: CATSERDSVQQYF. For the CDR3, the DNA is TGTGCCACCAGTGAACGGGACAGCGTGCAGCAGTACTTC.

The rearrangement links TRBV5-6 to TRBJ1-2, with 7 bases matching TRBD1. With V trimmed by 5 bases and J by 7 bases, 11 bases remained unmatched. The germline gives CDR1 SGHDT, CDR2 YYEEEE. The length of the CDR3 is 14 residues. This chain's CDR3 is CASSEWWQGVGYTF. The CDR3 nucleotides read TGTGCCAGCAGTGAGTGGTGGCAGGGGGTTGGCTACACCTTC.

This clone was seen only a few times. The rearrangement links TRBV11-2 to TRBJ2-5; 7 bases line up with TRBD1. Trimming removed 5 bases from V and 3 bases from J; junction bases left unmatched: 3. The CDR3 covers 13 residues. Per germline, CDR1 SGHAT and CDR2 FQNNGV. The DNA for the CDR3 is TGTGCCAGCAGCCTAGGGGGCAAAGAGACCCAGTACTTC. It is translated as CASSLGGKETQYF.

The CDR3 sequence is CASSASGRGTGSSYEQYF. The CDR3 region has the DNA TGTGCCAGCAGTGCATCCGGGCGCGGGACAGGGAGCTCCTACGAGCAGTACTTC. The V call is TRBV25-1, the J call TRBJ2-7; 9 bases fit TRBD1. This CDR3 spans 18 amino acids. J was trimmed by 0 bases and V by 4 bases; bases with no gene match: 13. Germline V gives CDR1 MGHDK, CDR2 SYGVNS.

The rearrangement links TRBV3-1 (or the pseudogene TRBV3-2) to TRBJ2-1; 10 positions match TRBD2. Germline V gives CDR1 LGHDT, CDR2 YNNKEL (reference sequence). This CDR3 contains 16 residues. V trimming: 0 bases; J trimming: 7 bases; junction bases outside the gene matches: 6. This CDR3 reads CASSQDRAGGFNEQFF. CDR3 DNA: TGTGCCAGCAGCCAAGATCGAGCGGGGGGGTTTAATGAGCAGTTCTTC.

The chain recombines TRBV28 with TRBJ1-2, with TRBD1 matching 8 bases. V trimming: 5 bases; J trimming: 0 bases; junction bases outside the gene matches: 2. The CDR3 totals 14 residues. Germline loops: CDR1 MDHEN, CDR2 SYDVKM. CDR3 in DNA: TGTGCCAGCAGTGAGACAGGGGCTAACTATGGCTACACCTTC. The encoded protein is CASSETGANYGYTF.

There are a few counts of this clone. J is TRBJ1-5 and V is TRBV2; no firm D call. Germline CDR1 and CDR2: SNHLY and FYNNEI. This CDR3 has 14 residues. V was cut by 4 bases and J by 0 bases, with 7 bases left in between. As DNA, the CDR3 is TGTGCCAGCAGTGCAGGCGTTAGCAATCAGCCCCAGCATTTT. As protein: CASSAGVSNQPQHF.

The chain combines TRBV7-3 with TRBJ2-1, with 10 bases that match TRBD1. The CDR3 length is 14 residues. In germline, CDR1 is SGHTA, CDR2 FQGTGA. Trimming removed 4 bases from V and 9 bases from J; junction bases left unmatched: 6. The CDR3 loop reads CASSSGTGEGEQFF. DNA of the CDR3: TGTGCCAGCAGCTCCGGGACAGGGGAAGGTGAGCAGTTCTTC.

The chain is built from TRBV4-2 and TRBJ1-5; maybe TRBD1 (6 bases). V lost 6 bases to trimming and J lost 5 bases, with 20 bases between them. Germline V gives CDR1 LGHNA, CDR2 YNFKEQ. The CDR3 runs 16 residues. CDR3 in DNA: TGTGCCAGCAGTTCTCGTCTGGCAGGGGCGGATCAGCCCCAGCATTTT. Protein: CASSSRLAGADQPQHF.

This chain uses TRBV4-1 with TRBJ1-4; D possibly corresponds to TRBD1 (6 bases). V gave up 1 base and J gave up 0 bases, with 9 bases separating them. Germline CDR1 MGHRA, CDR2 YSYEKL. The CDR3 consists of 16 residues. The CDR3 region is CASSQGTVATNEKLFF. In nucleotides, the CDR3 is TGCGCCAGCAGCCAAGGGACAGTTGCAACTAATGAAAAACTGTTTTTT.

J is TRBJ1-3 and V is TRBV19; perhaps TRBD1 as D (5 bases). Germline CDR1 LNHDA, CDR2 SQIVND (reference sequence). V lost 4 bases and J lost 0, with 10 bases in between. The CDR3 spans 15 residues. The CDR3 DNA reads TGTGCCAGTAGTACAAGTGACAGCTCTGGAAACACCATATATTTT. It is translated as CASSTSDSSGNTIYF.